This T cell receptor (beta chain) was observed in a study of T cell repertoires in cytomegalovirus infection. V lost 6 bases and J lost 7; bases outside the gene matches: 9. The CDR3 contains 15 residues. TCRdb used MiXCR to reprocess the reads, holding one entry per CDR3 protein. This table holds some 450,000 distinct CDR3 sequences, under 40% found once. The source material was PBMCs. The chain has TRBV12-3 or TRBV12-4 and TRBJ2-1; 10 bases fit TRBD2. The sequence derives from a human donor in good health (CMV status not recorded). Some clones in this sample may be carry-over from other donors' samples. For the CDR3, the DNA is TGTGCCAGCAGACCTACTGGGACTAGCGCGAATGAGCAGTTCTTC. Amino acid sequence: CASRPTGTSANEQFF.